Presented here are 23 T cell receptor beta chains from one specimen sequenced in a study of identical twins (dated by TCRdb to 2016 to 2017). The library was generated by 5' RACE. The sequencer listed for this sample is Illumina HiSeq 2000. In-frame beta chains were kept once TCRdb had trimmed the public reads at Q25 with fastp and called clones with MiXCR. All rows with the same CDR3 protein become a single entry with the most common DNA and genes. The sample data list around 570,000 distinct CDR3 sequences, and 7.5% to 10% of these were observed just once. Around 3.2% of the sample rests with the top ten. The sample also formed part of further work on yellow fever vaccine responses in identical twins.

The sample consisted of PBMCs. The receptor source for this set is a young woman in good health.

This clonotype has ten or more counts. The V gene is TRBV27, the J gene TRBJ2-7; TRBD2 matches at 12 bases. V lost 1 base, J lost 6 bases, and 10 bases stayed unmatched. There are 17 residues in the CDR3. Germline CDR1 MNHEY, CDR2 SMNVEV (reference sequence). CDR3 protein: CASSLLGASGRASEQYF. CDR3 nucleotides: TGTGCCAGCAGTTTATTGGGGGCTAGCGGGAGGGCTAGCGAGCAGTACTTC.

This chain connects TRBV28 to TRBJ2-5; possibly TRBD2 for D (7 bases). The V end lost 6 bases, the J end lost 5 bases, and 16 bases lay between the germline ends. Germline V lookup: CDR1 MDHEN, CDR2 SYDVKM. This CDR3 spans 14 amino acids. The CDR3 nucleotides read TGTGCCAGCAGAATCGGACTAGGGGGGGAGACCCAGTACTTC. This encodes CASRIGLGGETQYF.

This clonotype was found a few times. V usage is TRBV28 and J usage is TRBJ2-1; no clear D gene. V was clipped by 6 bases and J by 15 bases, with 18 bases between them. In germline, CDR1 is MDHEN, CDR2 SYDVKM. The CDR3 consists of 12 residues. The CDR3 protein is CASSLSELSMFF. The DNA of the CDR3 is TGTGCCAGCAGCCTGAGCGAATTAAGTATGTTCTTC.

This clonotype was recorded at least ten times. The V call is TRBV7-3, the J call TRBJ2-1, with D unclear. The CDR3 totals 13 residues. From germline, CDR1 is SGHTA and CDR2 FQGTGA. Trimming removed 5 bases from V and 5 bases from J, with 10 bases in between. The chain's CDR3 is CASSPRLHNEQFF. As DNA, the CDR3 is TGTGCCAGCAGCCCCCGACTTCACAATGAGCAGTTCTTC.

This clonotype occurred many times. The chain is built from TRBV3-1 and TRBJ2-3; D is ambiguous. V lost 4 bases to trimming and J lost 0 bases, with 8 bases between them. The CDR3 has 14 residues. Germline lookup yields CDR1 LGHDT and CDR2 YNNKEL (reference sequence). The CDR3 spells CASSPPRSTDTQYF. In DNA form, the CDR3 reads TGTGCCAGCAGCCCTCCCCGGAGCACAGATACGCAGTATTTT.

This clonotype showed up many times. V is TRBV4-3 and J is TRBJ2-2, with 7 bases aligning to TRBD2. The CDR3 contains 19 residues. Germline V gives CDR1 LGHNA, CDR2 YSLEER. Losses at the gene ends were 1 base for V and 6 bases for J; bases not matched to a gene: 17. The CDR3 DNA follows: TGCGCCAGCAGCCAAGGGGCCTCGCGCGCGGGAGTCGAGGCCGGGGAGCTGTTTTTT. Amino acids: CASSQGASRAGVEAGELFF.

The rearrangement joins TRBV9 to TRBJ2-5; a weak D match, TRBD2 (6 bases). V lost 0 bases to trimming and J lost 1 base, with 10 bases between them. CDR3 length: 15 residues. Germline loops: CDR1 SGDLS, CDR2 YYNGEE. This CDR3 is CASSVAAGPQETQYF. Here the CDR3 DNA reads TGTGCCAGCAGCGTAGCTGCGGGACCCCAAGAGACCCAGTACTTC.

This sequence joins TRBV20-1 and TRBJ1-1, with unresolved D. CDR1 is DFQATT and CDR2 is SNEGSKA in the germline V gene (reference sequence). The CDR3 contains 14 residues. Deletions cut 2 bases from V and 5 bases from J, with 15 bases between. The CDR3 DNA reads as TGCAGTGCTAGAACGGACGCCGGAAGGACTGAAGCTTTCTTT. It specifies CSARTDAGRTEAFF.

The V call is TRBV20-1, the J call TRBJ2-7; D unresolved. This CDR3 is built from 13 residues. CDR1 is DFQATT, CDR2 SNEGSKA, per germline (reference sequence). Trimming took 5 bases from V and 3 from J, leaving 14 bases between them. CDR3 protein: CSARPSANYEQYF. For the CDR3, the DNA is TGCAGTGCTCGTCCGAGCGCAAACTACGAGCAGTACTTC.

V usage is TRBV6-1 and J usage is TRBJ2-1; 9 nucleotides match TRBD1. V gave up 6 bases and J gave up 7 bases; unmatched junction bases: 7. CDR1 and CDR2 from the germline V gene are MNHNS and SASEGT. CDR3 length: 14 amino acids. The CDR3 here is CASRGGTGRNEQFF. For the CDR3, the DNA is TGTGCCAGCAGGGGAGGGACAGGGAGGAATGAGCAGTTCTTC.

The chain carries TRBV19 and TRBJ2-6, with D possibly TRBD1 on 6 matching bases. The germline V and J ends were trimmed by 3 bases and 0 bases, with 12 bases remaining between them. The CDR3 consists of 17 residues. In germline, CDR1 is LNHDA, CDR2 SQIVND (reference sequence). CDR3: CASSIHRVDSGANVLTF. CDR3 bases: TGTGCCAGTAGTATCCACAGGGTTGACTCTGGGGCCAACGTCCTGACTTTC.

V is TRBV29-1 and J is TRBJ2-5, with D possibly TRBD2 on 6 matching bases. CDR1 is SQVTM, CDR2 ANQGSEA, per germline. This CDR3 is 12 amino acids long. CDR3: CTAGGAQETQYF. DNA of the CDR3: TGCACCGCCGGCGGGGCACAAGAGACCCAGTACTTC.

This clonotype was recorded a few times. The chain joins TRBV12-3 or TRBV12-4 to TRBJ2-2, with TRBD2 matching over 13 bases. With 6 bases clipped from V and 7 bases from J, the junction kept 8 bases outside the gene matches. CDR3 length: 16 residues. The CDR3 spells CASSSTSGGDIGELFF. Written as DNA, the CDR3 is TGTGCCAGCAGCTCTACTAGCGGGGGGGATATCGGGGAGCTGTTTTTT.

This clonotype was counted a few times. V and J are TRBV5-1 and TRBJ2-2, with D unresolved. Germline V lookup: CDR1 SGHRS, CDR2 YFSETQ. There are 15 residues in the CDR3. The V end was cut by 2 bases, the J end by 5 bases, with 13 bases between. The CDR3 DNA sequence: TGCGCCAGCAGCTTTAGGCCCACTGGGACCGGGGAGCTGTTTTTT. Translation: CASSFRPTGTGELFF.

The gene calls are TRBV29-1 and TRBJ2-7; 9 nucleotides align to TRBD1. CDR3 size: 12 residues. V shed 6 bases and J 7 bases; nucleotides not matched to a gene: 7. Germline assignment: CDR1 SQVTM and CDR2 ANQGSEA. Written as DNA, the CDR3 is TGCAGCGTCTGGGACAGGGCTGGAGAGCAGTACTTC. Amino acid sequence: CSVWDRAGEQYF.

This clonotype was recorded at least ten times. The rearrangement links TRBV24-1 to TRBJ2-3, with unresolved D. V shed 1 base and J shed 5 bases, with 12 bases lying between them. The CDR3 sequence is 15 residues long. The germline CDR1 and CDR2 sequences are KGHDR and SFDVKD. The CDR3 DNA is TGTGCCACCAGTGATTTTACCCGCGGTGTAGATACGCAGTATTTT. It is translated as CATSDFTRGVDTQYF.

J is TRBJ2-3 and V is TRBV11-3; the match to TRBD2 covers 8 bases. This CDR3 has 15 amino acids. V shed 0 bases and J 5 bases; nucleotides not matched to a gene: 4. Per the germline V gene, CDR1 is SGHNT and CDR2 is YENEEA. The CDR3 spells CASSLDSGSEDTQYF. CDR3 nucleotide sequence: TGTGCCAGCAGCTTAGACAGCGGGAGTGAAGATACGCAGTATTTT.

This clonotype has more than one count but fewer than ten. The V call is TRBV4-3, the J call TRBJ2-2; D unresolved. V lost 0 bases to trimming and J lost 5 bases, with 16 bases between them. In germline, CDR1 is LGHNA, CDR2 YSLEER. CDR3 length: 17 residues. Here the CDR3 reads CASSQDDKWMVTGELFF. The CDR3 bases are TGCGCCAGCAGCCAAGATGATAAGTGGATGGTTACCGGGGAGCTGTTTTTT.

The sample holds many counts of this clonotype. The rearrangement links TRBV5-5 to TRBJ2-7; 8 nucleotides align to TRBD1. The J segment lost 2 bases and the V segment lost 3 bases, leaving 1 base of the junction unmatched. Germline CDR1 SGHKS, CDR2 YYEKEE (reference sequence). The CDR3 sequence is 13 residues long. The CDR3 region has the DNA TGTGCCAGCAGCTCGACAGGGGCCTACGAGCAGTACTTC. As protein: CASSSTGAYEQYF.

This clonotype was found many times. The chain carries TRBV29-1 and TRBJ2-1; D is unclear. The ends were cut back, 3 bases at V and 4 bases at J, with 4 bases in the middle. Germline-derived CDR1 and CDR2 are SQVTM and ANQGSEA. This CDR3 has 11 residues. Written as DNA, the CDR3 is TGCAGCGTTGAGGTTTACAATGAGCAGTTCTTC. Translating it yields CSVEVYNEQFF.

The chain employs TRBV12-3 or TRBV12-4 and TRBJ2-2, with TRBD2 as a possible D gene (6 bases). The V gene lost 7 bases and the J gene lost 5 bases, with 17 bases spanning the gap. CDR3 length equals 15 residues. CDR3 region: CASIFPAGRTGELFF. CDR3 nucleotides: TGTGCCAGCATATTTCCGGCGGGGAGGACCGGGGAGCTGTTTTTT.

At least ten counts were recorded for this clonotype. The V and J genes are TRBV10-3 and TRBJ2-2; maybe TRBD1 (5 bases). V lost 0 bases to trimming and J lost 6 bases, with 14 bases between them. The length of the CDR3 is 16 residues. Germline CDR1 reads ENHRY; CDR2 reads SYGVKD. The CDR3 protein is CAISESTALGPGELFF. CDR3 in DNA: TGTGCCATCAGTGAGTCGACCGCTTTGGGGCCCGGGGAGCTGTTTTTT.

This clonotype has a count of ten or more. The J gene is TRBJ2-5, the V gene TRBV20-1; 8 nucleotides align to TRBD2. In germline, CDR1 is DFQATT, CDR2 SNEGSKA (reference sequence). The CDR3 is 18 residues long. With 7 bases clipped from V and 1 base from J, the junction kept 20 bases outside the gene matches. This CDR3 reads CSVKTPRREDSIQETQYF. CDR3 in DNA: TGCAGTGTCAAGACCCCCCGGCGGGAGGATTCCATCCAAGAGACCCAGTACTTC.